Here is one T cell receptor (beta chain) with its context. What it binds is unknown. TCRdb re-called the reads with MiXCR, one entry per CDR3 protein. The sample carries about 920,000 distinct CDR3 sequences, approximately 31% recorded once. The V end lost 6 bases, the J end lost 6 bases, and 17 bases lay between the germline ends. From germline, CDR1 is LNHDA and CDR2 SQIVND (reference sequence). This CDR3 spans 14 amino acids. These data come from a study of T cell repertoires in cytomegalovirus infection. Study-wide context: Used in the study were CMV epitopes, some recently identified and HLA-C-restricted, others well-studied and HLA-B-restricted.

The TCR originated in a human donor in good health (CMV status not recorded). Some clones in this sample may be carry-over from other donors' samples. The material was cultured CD8+ T cells from PBMCs, obtained from culture after CMV antigen stimulation. This sequence joins TRBV19 and TRBJ1-2; TRBD1 might be the D (5 bases). The CDR3 sequence: CASSPPRQRDGYTF. As DNA, the CDR3 is TGTGCCAGTAGCCCCCCCCGACAGCGTGATGGCTACACCTTC.